This TCR beta chain was recorded in a study of blood T cell repertoires in COVID-19. Study context: The United States, Italy and Spain supplied acute and convalescent COVID-19 samples. T cells, B-cell-depleted T cells, or PBMCs supplied cDNA or gDNA.

Original processing notes: Amplification of reference gene primers provided the estimated nucleated cell counts. Here immunoSEQ multiplex PCR was the method, and the copy in TCRdb shows in-frame clones only, minus some. V and J calls and clone size are copied from that table; D and trimming were computed from the DNA. The sample holds about 110,000 clones; less than 85% are singletons and the top ten take 20% to 25%. This CDR3 spans 15 amino acids. J was trimmed by 0 bases and V by 5 bases; bases with no gene match: 5. Germline V gives CDR1 SNHLY, CDR2 FYNNEI. The V gene is TRBV2, the J gene TRBJ1-2; 8 bases match TRBD1. The source material was peripheral blood. The sequence was collected from a man between 70 and 80 years old with active or convalescent COVID-19. The CDR3 spells CASSRDRNTNYGYTF. CDR3 sequence (DNA): TGTGCCAGCAGTCGGGACAGGAATACTAACTATGGCTACACCTTC.